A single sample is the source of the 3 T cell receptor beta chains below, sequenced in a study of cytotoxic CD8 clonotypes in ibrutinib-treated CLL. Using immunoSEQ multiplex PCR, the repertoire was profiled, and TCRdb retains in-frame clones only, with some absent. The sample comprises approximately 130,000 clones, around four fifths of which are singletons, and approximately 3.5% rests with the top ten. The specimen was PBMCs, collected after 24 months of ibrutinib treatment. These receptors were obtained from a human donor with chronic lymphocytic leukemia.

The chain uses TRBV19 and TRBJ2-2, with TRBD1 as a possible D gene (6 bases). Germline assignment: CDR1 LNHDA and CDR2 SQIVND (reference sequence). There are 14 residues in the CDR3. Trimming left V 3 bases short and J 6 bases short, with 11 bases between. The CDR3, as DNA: TGTGCCAGTAGTATTAGATCAGGGGCCGGGGAGCTGTTTTTT. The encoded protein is CASSIRSGAGELFF.

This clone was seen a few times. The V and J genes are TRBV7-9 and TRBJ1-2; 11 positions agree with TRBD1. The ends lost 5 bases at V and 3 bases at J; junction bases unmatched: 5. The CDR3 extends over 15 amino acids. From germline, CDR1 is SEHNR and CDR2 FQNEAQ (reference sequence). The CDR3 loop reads CASSDGQGADYGYTF. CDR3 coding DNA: TGTGCCAGCAGCGATGGACAGGGGGCGGACTATGGCTACACCTTC.

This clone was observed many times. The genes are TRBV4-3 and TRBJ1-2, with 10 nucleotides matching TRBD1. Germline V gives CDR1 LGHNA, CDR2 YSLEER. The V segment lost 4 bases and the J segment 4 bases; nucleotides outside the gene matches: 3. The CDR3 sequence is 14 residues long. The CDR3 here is CASSPGQGVYGYTF. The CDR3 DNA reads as TGCGCCAGCAGCCCCGGACAGGGGGTCTATGGCTACACCTTC.